Listed below are T cell receptor beta chains from one sample, sequenced in a study of blood T cells in healthy people across ages. TCRdb passed the 5' RACE reads through MiXCR, listing each CDR3 protein once. The data hold 660,000 or so distinct CDR3 sequences, with 45% to 65% observed a single time. Sequences were obtained from blood. The receptors were sampled from a man aged 60-69 years in good health. Both conserved end residues are part of each CDR3. D genes are given only for firm matches. Only part of the rows carry a size: once, few, many, or a class if the clone is expanded.

NA,NA,TRBV15,TRBJ1-2,TGTGCCACCAGCAGAGAACGGGGCCTTGTCTATGGCTACACCTTC,CATSRERGLVYGYTF
NA,once,TRBV15,TRBJ2-7,TGTGCCACCAGCAGGGCAGGGGTCTTCTACGAGCAGTACTTC,CATSRAGVFYEQYF
NA,NA,TRBV7-2,TRBJ1-2,TGTGCCAGCAGCCCCCCGGCGGGTCTCTATGGCTACACCTTC,CASSPPAGLYGYTF
NA,NA,TRBV6-4,TRBJ2-7,TGTGCCAGCAGCGCACAGGGACCTCACTCCTACGAGCAGTACTTC,CASSAQGPHSYEQYF
TRBD1,NA,TRBV6-5,TRBJ2-5,TGTGCCAGCAGTTACTCGATTGGGACAGGGGGCGAGACCCAGTACTTC,CASSYSIGTGGETQYF
TRBD1,NA,TRBV12-3/TRBV12-4,TRBJ2-5,TGTGCCAGCAGTCTTCGACAGGGGGTAGGGGAGACCCAGTACTTC,CASSLRQGVGETQYF
NA,NA,TRBV18,TRBJ2-5,TGTGCCAGCTCACCACCGGGAGGAGAGACCCAGTACTTC,CASSPPGGETQYF
TRBD1,few,TRBV20-1,TRBJ2-7,TGCAGTGCTCTACCAGGACAGGGGGCCTCCTACGAGCAGTACTTC,CSALPGQGASYEQYF
NA,NA,TRBV9,TRBJ2-7,TGTGCCAGCAGCGTAGAGGGGGACTACGAGCAGTACTTC,CASSVEGDYEQYF
NA,few,TRBV29-1,TRBJ1-2,TGCAGCGTTGATAGCCAGTCCTATGGCTACACCTTC,CSVDSQSYGYTF
TRBD1,NA,TRBV12-3/TRBV12-4,TRBJ2-5,TGTGCCGGCAGCGTGCAACAGGGGGGAGAGACCCAGTACTTC,CAGSVQQGGETQYF
NA,NA,TRBV12-3/TRBV12-4,TRBJ2-3,TGTGCCAGCAGCCTGTCGGAGGGGGATACGCAGTATTTT,CASSLSEGDTQYF
NA,few,TRBV20-1,TRBJ1-2,TGCAGTGCCCAGACGCAGGTTGGGTGGGGCTACACCTTC,CSAQTQVGWGYTF
TRBD1,NA,TRBV2,TRBJ2-7,TGTGCCAGCAGAAGGACAGGGGGGAGCTCCTACAATGAGCAGTACTTC,CASRRTGGSSYNEQYF
NA,NA,TRBV5-1,TRBJ2-5,TGCGCCAGCAGCTTGAGCGAGGGGCAAGAGACCCAGTACTTC,CASSLSEGQETQYF
NA,NA,TRBV20-1,TRBJ1-5,TGCAGTGCCGTCACAGGGTCCAATCAGCCCCAGCATTTT,CSAVTGSNQPQHF
NA,NA,TRBV11-2,TRBJ2-3,TGTGCCAGCAGCTCCGAACGACTGGGAGTAGATACGCAGTATTTT,CASSSERLGVDTQYF
TRBD1,many,TRBV16,TRBJ2-1,TGTGCCAGCACTCAGGGGGCGGGCAATGAGCAGTTCTTC,CASTQGAGNEQFF
NA,few,TRBV28,TRBJ2-1,TGTGCCAGCAGTTTAGGGATCGAGCAGTTCTTC,CASSLGIEQFF
TRBD1,NA,TRBV20-1,TRBJ1-5,TGCAGTGCCTCGACAGGGCTTAGCAATCAGCCCCAGCATTTT,CSASTGLSNQPQHF
TRBD1,NA,TRBV20-1,TRBJ1-6,TGCAGTGCTAGACAGGGGGCCAGTAATTCACCCCTCCACTTT,CSARQGASNSPLHF
TRBD2,few,TRBV12-3/TRBV12-4,TRBJ2-3,TGTGCCAGCAGATTTAGCGGGGGGCCGCCAGATACGCAGTATTTT,CASRFSGGPPDTQYF
NA,NA,TRBV4-1,TRBJ2-5,TGCGCCAGCAGCCAAGAGCCCGGTCGGCAAGAGACCCAGTACTTC,CASSQEPGRQETQYF
TRBD1,few,TRBV24-1,TRBJ2-1,TGTGCCACCAGTGATGGACAGGGTGACGATGAGCAGTTCTTC,CATSDGQGDDEQFF
TRBD2,NA,TRBV29-1,TRBJ2-3,TGCAGCGTTGCCCGACTAGCGGGTGACACAGATACGCAGTATTTT,CSVARLAGDTDTQYF
NA,once,TRBV7-2,TRBJ2-2,TGTGCCAGCAGCTTAGGAGGGGGACACACCGGGGAGCTGTTTTTT,CASSLGGGHTGELFF
NA,NA,TRBV20-1,TRBJ2-2,TGCAGTGCTAGGAAGGGAGGAGGGGCCAACACCGGGGAGCTGTTTTTT,CSARKGGGANTGELFF